The 27 T cell receptor beta chains below were found in one sample sequenced in a study of T cell changes during pregnancy in multiple sclerosis. Generated by immunoSEQ multiplex PCR, the TCRdb table keeps only in-frame clones and is missing some. The sample yields tens of thousands of clones, 88% seen once. The material was peripheral blood, obtained in the first trimester of pregnancy. The origin of the receptors is a female donor with multiple sclerosis, enrolled in a pregnancy study.

This clone occurred once. The rearrangement links TRBV6-4 to TRBJ2-3; 8 bases fit TRBD1. The CDR3 totals 15 residues. Germline CDR1 is MRHNA and CDR2 is SNTAGT. V dropped 3 bases and J dropped 2; count of bases not matched to a gene: 4. The CDR3 is CASSEMGQATDTQYF. Here the CDR3 DNA reads TGTGCCAGCAGTGAAATGGGACAGGCCACAGATACGCAGTATTTT.

The rearrangement links TRBV7-2 to TRBJ2-7; a possible D gene is TRBD1 (6 bases). With 3 bases removed from V and 5 bases from J, the gap between germline ends came to 17 bases. CDR3 length: 15 residues. The germline V gene encodes CDR1 SGHTA and CDR2 FQGNSA. DNA for the CDR3: TGTGCCAGCAGCTTGGTTCCAGGGGTCTTCCACGAGCAGTACTTC. Its translation is CASSLVPGVFHEQYF.

The chain carries TRBV7-8 and TRBJ2-2; D perhaps matches TRBD2 (6 bases). Trimming left V 4 bases short and J 4 bases short, with 16 bases between. Germline CDR1 is SGHVS and CDR2 is FQNEAQ. The CDR3 loop spans 16 amino acids. CDR3 region: CASSWRDWVRTGELFF. The CDR3 DNA follows: TGTGCCAGCAGCTGGCGGGACTGGGTACGCACCGGGGAGCTGTTTTTT.

This clone was counted between two and nine times. The chain has TRBV2 and TRBJ2-7; 8 bases align to TRBD2. The CDR3 covers 15 residues. J gave up 0 bases and V 4 bases, and 5 bases lay outside the gene matches. CDR1 is SNHLY, CDR2 FYNNEI, per germline. The CDR3 nucleotides are TGTGCCAGCAGTGTTGCGGGAGGTGTCTCCTACGAGCAGTACTTC. Amino acids: CASSVAGGVSYEQYF.

The CDR3 loop reads CASSTGQNNEQFF. CDR3 DNA sequence: TGTGCCAGCAGCACCGGACAGAACAATGAGCAGTTCTTC. The chain employs TRBV9 and TRBJ2-1; possible D gene TRBD1, 6 bases. This CDR3 region has 13 residues. Germline-derived CDR1 and CDR2 are SGDLS and YYNGEE. V was trimmed by 4 bases and J by 5 bases, leaving 10 bases between them.

The rearrangement links TRBV6-1 to TRBJ1-1, with TRBD1 matching over 8 bases. The CDR3 sequence is 15 residues long. Germline V lookup: CDR1 MNHNS, CDR2 SASEGT. The V segment lost 2 bases and the J segment 2 bases; nucleotides outside the gene matches: 4. CDR3 sequence reads: CASSEQGAVNTEAFF. CDR3 sequence (DNA): TGTGCCAGCAGTGAACAGGGGGCCGTCAACACTGAAGCTTTCTTT.

The chain has TRBV7-2 and TRBJ2-7, with 8 bases identical to TRBD2. This CDR3 has 15 residues. V lost 5 bases, J lost 2 bases, and 8 bases stayed unmatched. Germline values: CDR1 SGHTA, CDR2 FQGNSA. The DNA for the CDR3 is TGTGCCAGCAGCCAACTAGCGGCTACAACCTACGAGCAGTACTTC. Protein product: CASSQLAATTYEQYF. Full variable domain (rest looked up from reference TRBV7-2 and TRBJ2-7): GAGVSQSPSNKVTEKGKDVELRCDPISGHTALYWYRQSLGQGLEFLIYFQGNSAPDKSGLPSDRFSAERTGGSVSTLTIQRTQQEDSAVYLCASSQLAATTYEQYFGPGTRLTVT.

This chain connects TRBV9 to TRBJ2-3, with 10 bases fitting TRBD2. The CDR3 contains 15 residues. J gave up 4 bases and V 0 bases, and 2 bases lay outside the gene matches. CDR1 and CDR2 from the germline V gene are SGDLS and YYNGEE. The CDR3 loop reads CASSVVAGGADTQYF. The CDR3 region has the DNA TGTGCCAGCAGCGTAGTAGCGGGAGGAGCAGATACGCAGTATTTT.

CDR3 region: CASSFYRGETQYF. The CDR3 nucleotides read TGTGCCAGCAGCTTCTACAGGGGAGAGACCCAGTACTTC. The rearrangement joins TRBV13 to TRBJ2-5, with 7 bases lining up with TRBD1. The germline CDR1 and CDR2 sequences are PRHDT and FYEKMQ (reference sequence). The CDR3 length is 13 residues. V gave up 3 bases and J gave up 4 bases; unmatched junction bases: 2. The variable domain in full, completed from reference TRBV13 and TRBJ2-5, reads AAGVIQSPRHLIKEKRETATLKCYPIPRHDTVYWYQQGPGQDPQFLISFYEKMQSDKGSIPDRFSAQQFSDYHSELNMSSLELGDSALYFCASSFYRGETQYFGPGTRLLVL.

The chain carries TRBV4-1 and TRBJ1-2; no clear D. Germline values: CDR1 MGHRA, CDR2 YSYEKL. V dropped 1 base and J dropped 7 bases, with 19 bases sitting between them. The CDR3 totals 16 residues. This CDR3 reads CASSQVSRFPGFGYTF. The DNA of the CDR3 is TGCGCCAGCAGCCAAGTTTCCCGTTTTCCGGGGTTTGGCTACACCTTC.

This clone was seen once. The chain combines TRBV7-2 with TRBJ2-5, with TRBD1 identical over 7 bases. The germline V gene has CDR1 SGHTA and CDR2 FQGNSA. The CDR3 extends over 13 amino acids. The trim removed 5 bases at V and 1 base at J, leaving 1 base unmatched. The CDR3 loop is CASSRDSQETQYF. The CDR3 DNA reads TGTGCCAGCAGCAGGGACAGCCAAGAGACCCAGTACTTC.

This chain uses TRBV4-2 with TRBJ2-2, with 9 bases fitting TRBD2. With 8 bases clipped from V and 7 bases from J, the junction kept 14 bases outside the gene matches. The germline V gene has CDR1 LGHNA and CDR2 YNFKEQ. CDR3 length: 16 residues. The CDR3 DNA is TGTGCCAGCGGCCTTAGCGGGAGAGAACGTGGCGGGGAGCTGTTTTTT. Translated, it gives CASGLSGRERGGELFF.

The table lists this clone with a few counts. The chain combines TRBV7-2 with TRBJ2-1, with 11 bases lining up with TRBD2. The CDR3 loop spans 16 amino acids. V was clipped by 2 bases and J by 3 bases; unmatched bases: 3. The V gene's germline CDR1 is SGHTA and CDR2 FQGNSA. CDR3 nucleotide sequence: TGTGCCAGCAGCTTATCTACTAGCGGGAGCTACAATGAGCAGTTCTTC. This translates into CASSLSTSGSYNEQFF.

The CDR3: CASGGAASGRAGELFF. For the CDR3, the DNA is TGCGCCAGCGGGGGGGCGGCTAGCGGGAGGGCCGGGGAGCTGTTTTTT. The V gene is TRBV4-1, the J gene TRBJ2-2, with TRBD2 matching 12 bases. V was pared by 8 bases and J by 6 bases, with 10 bases of the junction left unmatched. Per germline, CDR1 MGHRA and CDR2 YSYEKL. This CDR3 spans 16 amino acids.

This chain's CDR3 is CASSESFGAGELFF. CDR3 coding DNA: TGCGCCAGCAGTGAGTCGTTCGGGGCCGGGGAGCTGTTTTTT. This rearrangement joins TRBV10-1 to TRBJ2-2, with TRBD2 as a possible D gene (5 bases). The V and J ends lost 0 bases and 6 bases respectively, with 8 bases between them. There are 14 residues in the CDR3. Germline V gene data show CDR1 as WNHNN and CDR2 as SYGVQD (reference sequence).

The gene calls are TRBV10-3 and TRBJ1-3; D gene ambiguous. CDR3 length: 14 amino acids. Germline lookup yields CDR1 ENHRY and CDR2 SYGVKD. V lost 4 bases to trimming and J lost 0 bases, with 7 bases between them. The CDR3 DNA is TGTGCCATCAGTGGTGGCAGCTCTGGAAACACCATATATTTT. Its translation: CAISGGSSGNTIYF.

The chain recombines TRBV11-2 with TRBJ2-7; tentative D call: TRBD1 (6 bases). V lost 0 bases and J 3 bases, leaving 9 bases between the germline ends. The germline CDR1 and CDR2 sequences are SGHAT and FQNNGV. There are 14 residues in the CDR3. The CDR3 sequence is CASSLDVRGYEQYF. CDR3 DNA sequence: TGTGCCAGCAGCTTAGACGTCAGGGGCTACGAGCAGTACTTC.

CDR3 amino acids: CASSWSRGVVETQYF. The CDR3 region has the DNA TGTGCCAGCAGTTGGTCCAGGGGAGTAGTGGAGACCCAGTACTTC. V gene TRBV2 combines with J gene TRBJ2-5, with D tentatively TRBD1 (6 bases). The length of the CDR3 is 15 residues. Germline V gene data show CDR1 as SNHLY and CDR2 as FYNNEI. Trimming pared 5 bases from V and 5 bases from J, leaving 18 bases between.

The chain joins TRBV5-6 to TRBJ2-2; the D gene is possibly TRBD1 (6 bases). The V and J ends lost 0 bases and 7 bases respectively, with 10 bases between them. CDR3 length: 14 residues. Germline CDR1 and CDR2: SGHDT and YYEEEE. CDR3 residues: CASSLGRGNGELFF. The CDR3 DNA reads as TGTGCCAGCAGCTTGGGCAGGGGTAACGGGGAGCTGTTTTTT.

The chain recombines TRBV19 with TRBJ2-7; 7 bases match TRBD1. V was clipped by 6 bases and J by 2 bases; unmatched bases: 10. Germline V gene lookup returns CDR1 LNHDA and CDR2 SQIVND (reference sequence). The CDR3 runs 15 residues. Here the CDR3 reads CASRDTGDSTYEQYF. DNA of the CDR3: TGTGCCAGTAGGGATACTGGGGACAGCACCTACGAGCAGTACTTC.

The chain couples TRBV9 to TRBJ2-3, with 7 bases lining up with TRBD2. Germline lookup yields CDR1 SGDLS and CDR2 YYNGEE. The V segment lost 0 bases and the J segment 9 bases; nucleotides outside the gene matches: 4. The CDR3 is 13 residues long. This CDR3 is CASSVGREMTQYF. The CDR3 DNA is TGTGCCAGCAGCGTAGGGCGGGAGATGACGCAGTATTTT.

This clone showed up just once. This chain joins TRBV30 and TRBJ1-2, with D unresolved. Deletions cut 4 bases from V and 4 bases from J, with 13 bases between. CDR3 length: 13 residues. From germline, CDR1 is GTSNPN and CDR2 SVGIG (reference sequence). In nucleotides, the CDR3 is TGTGCCTGGACCCCATTTTACTTCTATGGCTACACCTTC. Translation gives CAWTPFYFYGYTF.

The chain combines TRBV5-1 with TRBJ1-1; D may be TRBD1 (6 bases). Trimming stripped 4 bases from V and 1 base from J, with 8 bases between. The germline V gene encodes CDR1 SGHRS and CDR2 YFSETQ. This CDR3 is 13 amino acids long. CDR3 coding DNA: TGCGCCAGCAGCACGGGACAGAACACTGAAGCTTTCTTT. This sequence encodes CASSTGQNTEAFF.

The chain carries TRBV5-4 and TRBJ2-2, with 7 bases lining up with TRBD1. The CDR3 is 17 residues long. Germline V gene data show CDR1 as SGHNT and CDR2 as YYREEE (reference sequence). J was trimmed by 0 bases and V by 0 bases; bases with no gene match: 5. Here the CDR3 DNA reads TGTGCCAGCAGCTTGGCACAGGGGATGGCGAACACCGGGGAGCTGTTTTTT. This encodes CASSLAQGMANTGELFF.

The gene calls are TRBV7-9 and TRBJ2-5; D is undetermined. The V end was cut by 2 bases, the J end by 5 bases, with 3 bases between. Looked up from germline, CDR1 is SEHNR and CDR2 is FQNEAQ (reference sequence). The CDR3 is made up of 11 amino acids. The CDR3 DNA follows: TGTGCCAGCAGCTTACTCGAGACCCAGTACTTC. It codes for CASSLLETQYF.

J is TRBJ2-1 and V is TRBV7-8; TRBD2 is a possible D gene (7 bases). CDR3 length: 18 amino acids. Germline CDR1 is SGHVS and CDR2 is FQNEAQ. Trimming removed 1 base at V and 0 bases at J, with 16 bases between. The CDR3 reads CASSLVGGVIGSYNEQFF. The DNA of the CDR3 is TGTGCCAGCAGCTTAGTAGGGGGGGTGATTGGCTCCTACAATGAGCAGTTCTTC.

Only a few counts were recorded for this clone. The chain carries TRBV4-1 and TRBJ1-4; D is ambiguous. Trimming cost V 0 bases and J 17 bases, with 16 bases left between them. Germline values: CDR1 MGHRA, CDR2 YSYEKL. The CDR3 spans 13 residues. The CDR3, as DNA: TGCGCCAGCAGCCAAGAGGAGCGGAGACTTATCTTTTTT. Amino acids: CASSQEERRLIFF.